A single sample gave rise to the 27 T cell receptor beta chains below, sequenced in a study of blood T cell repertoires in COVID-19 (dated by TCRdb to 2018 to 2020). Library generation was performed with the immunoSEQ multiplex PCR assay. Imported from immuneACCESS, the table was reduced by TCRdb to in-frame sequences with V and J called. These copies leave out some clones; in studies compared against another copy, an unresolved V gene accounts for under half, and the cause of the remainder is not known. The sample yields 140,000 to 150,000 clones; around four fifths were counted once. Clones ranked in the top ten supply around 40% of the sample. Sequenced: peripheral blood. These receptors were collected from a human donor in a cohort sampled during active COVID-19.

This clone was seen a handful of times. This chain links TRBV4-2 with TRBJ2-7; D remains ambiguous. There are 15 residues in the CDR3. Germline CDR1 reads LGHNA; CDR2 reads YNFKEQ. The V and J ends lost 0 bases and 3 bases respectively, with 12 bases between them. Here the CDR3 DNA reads TGTGCCAGCAGCCAAGAATGGCGGCTGGACTACGAGCAGTACTTC. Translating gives CASSQEWRLDYEQYF.

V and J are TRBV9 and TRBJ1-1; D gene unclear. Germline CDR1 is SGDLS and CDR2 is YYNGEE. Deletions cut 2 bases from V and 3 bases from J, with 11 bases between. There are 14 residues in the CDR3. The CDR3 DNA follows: TGTGCCAGCAGCGTGAGAACAGCCCACACTGAAGCTTTCTTT. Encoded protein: CASSVRTAHTEAFF.

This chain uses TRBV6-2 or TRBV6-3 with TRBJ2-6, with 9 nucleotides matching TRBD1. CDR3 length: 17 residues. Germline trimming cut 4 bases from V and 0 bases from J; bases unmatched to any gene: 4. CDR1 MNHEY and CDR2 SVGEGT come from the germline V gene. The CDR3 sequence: CASSSGTGYSGANVLTF. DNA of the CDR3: TGTGCCAGCAGTTCCGGGACAGGGTACTCTGGGGCCAACGTCCTGACTTTC.

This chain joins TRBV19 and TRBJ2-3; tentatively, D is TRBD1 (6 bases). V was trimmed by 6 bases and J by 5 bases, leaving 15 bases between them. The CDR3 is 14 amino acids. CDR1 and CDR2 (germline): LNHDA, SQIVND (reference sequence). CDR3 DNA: TGTGCCAGTAGCACCCTTGGGACATTAGATACGCAGTATTTT. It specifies CASSTLGTLDTQYF.

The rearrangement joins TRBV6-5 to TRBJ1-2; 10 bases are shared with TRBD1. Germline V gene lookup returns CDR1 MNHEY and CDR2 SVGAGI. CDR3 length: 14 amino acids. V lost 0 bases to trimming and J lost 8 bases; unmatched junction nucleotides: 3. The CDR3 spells CASSYSTGGAGYTF. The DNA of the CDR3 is TGTGCCAGCAGTTACTCGACAGGGGGCGCGGGCTACACCTTC.

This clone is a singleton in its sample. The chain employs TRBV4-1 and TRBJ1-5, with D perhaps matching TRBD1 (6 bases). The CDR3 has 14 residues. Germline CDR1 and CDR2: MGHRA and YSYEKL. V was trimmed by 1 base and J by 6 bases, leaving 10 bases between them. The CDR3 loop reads CASSQGQASQPQHF. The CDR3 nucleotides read TGCGCCAGCAGCCAAGGACAGGCCAGTCAGCCCCAGCATTTT.

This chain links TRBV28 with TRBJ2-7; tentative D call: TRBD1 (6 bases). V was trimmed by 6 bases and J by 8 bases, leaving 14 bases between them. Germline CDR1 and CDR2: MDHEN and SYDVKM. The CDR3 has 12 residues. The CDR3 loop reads CASSTGPQQQYF. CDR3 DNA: TGTGCCAGCAGCACAGGGCCTCAGCAGCAGTACTTC.

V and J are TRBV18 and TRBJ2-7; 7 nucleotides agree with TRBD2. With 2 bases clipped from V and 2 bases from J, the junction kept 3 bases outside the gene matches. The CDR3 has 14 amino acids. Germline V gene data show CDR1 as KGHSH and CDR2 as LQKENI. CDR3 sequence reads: CASSPWAGAYEQYF. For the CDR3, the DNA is TGTGCCAGCTCACCATGGGCGGGGGCCTACGAGCAGTACTTC.

CDR3 sequence reads: CASSRGTGGIEKLFF. The CDR3, as DNA: TGTGCCAGCTCACGAGGGACAGGGGGCATTGAAAAACTGTTTTTT. This rearrangement joins TRBV18 to TRBJ1-4; TRBD1 matches 12 bases. Germline CDR1 is KGHSH and CDR2 is LQKENI. With 4 bases clipped from V and 7 bases from J, the junction kept 4 bases outside the gene matches. The CDR3 has 15 residues.

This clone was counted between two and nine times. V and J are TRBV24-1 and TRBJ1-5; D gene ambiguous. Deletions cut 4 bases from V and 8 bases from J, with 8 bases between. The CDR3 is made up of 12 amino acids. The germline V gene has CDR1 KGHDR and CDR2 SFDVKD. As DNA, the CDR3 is TGTGCCACCAGTGACCCCCAGGAGCCCCAGCATTTT. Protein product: CATSDPQEPQHF.

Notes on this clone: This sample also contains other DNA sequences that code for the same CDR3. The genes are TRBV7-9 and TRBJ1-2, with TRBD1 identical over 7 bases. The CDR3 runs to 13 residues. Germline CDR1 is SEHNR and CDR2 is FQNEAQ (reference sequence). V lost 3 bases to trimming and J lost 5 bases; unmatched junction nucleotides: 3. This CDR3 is CASSLAGGYGYTF. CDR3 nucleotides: TGTGCCAGCAGCTTGGCAGGGGGGTATGGCTACACCTTC.

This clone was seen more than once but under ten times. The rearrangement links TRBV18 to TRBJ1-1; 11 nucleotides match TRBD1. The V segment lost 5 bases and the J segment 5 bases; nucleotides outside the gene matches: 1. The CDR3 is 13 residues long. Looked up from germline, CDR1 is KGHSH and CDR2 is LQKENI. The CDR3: CASSRDRGTEAFF. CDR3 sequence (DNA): TGTGCCAGCTCAAGGGACAGGGGGACTGAAGCTTTCTTT. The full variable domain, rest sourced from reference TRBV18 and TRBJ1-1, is NAGVMQNPRHLVRRRGQEARLRCSPMKGHSHVYWYRQLPEEGLKFMVYLQKENIIDESGMPKERFSAEFPKEGPSILRIQQVVRGDSAAYFCASSRDRGTEAFFGQGTRLTVV.

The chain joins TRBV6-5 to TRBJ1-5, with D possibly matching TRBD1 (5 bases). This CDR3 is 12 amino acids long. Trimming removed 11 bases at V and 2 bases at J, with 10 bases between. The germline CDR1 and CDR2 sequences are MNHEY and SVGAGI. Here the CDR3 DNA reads TGTGCCGGACATTCTGGCAATCAGCCCCAGCATTTT. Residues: CAGHSGNQPQHF.

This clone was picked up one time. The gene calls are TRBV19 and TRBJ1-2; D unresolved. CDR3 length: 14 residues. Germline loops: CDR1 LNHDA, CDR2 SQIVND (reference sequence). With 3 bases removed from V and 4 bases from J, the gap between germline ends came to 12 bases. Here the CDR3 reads CASSIRGNVYGYTF. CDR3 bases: TGTGCCAGTAGTATCCGGGGTAACGTCTATGGCTACACCTTC.

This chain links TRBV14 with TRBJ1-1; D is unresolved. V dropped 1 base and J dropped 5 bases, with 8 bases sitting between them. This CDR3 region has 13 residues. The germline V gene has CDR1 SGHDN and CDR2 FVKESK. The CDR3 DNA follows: TGTGCCAGCAGCCAAGTTCCGGGAACTGAAGCTTTCTTT. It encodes CASSQVPGTEAFF.

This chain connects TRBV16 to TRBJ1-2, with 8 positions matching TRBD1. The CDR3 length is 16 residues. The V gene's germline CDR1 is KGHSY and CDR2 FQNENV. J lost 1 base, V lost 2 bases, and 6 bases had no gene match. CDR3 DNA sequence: TGTGCCAGCAGCCAACCGGACAGGGACCTTAACTATGGCTACACCTTC. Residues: CASSQPDRDLNYGYTF.

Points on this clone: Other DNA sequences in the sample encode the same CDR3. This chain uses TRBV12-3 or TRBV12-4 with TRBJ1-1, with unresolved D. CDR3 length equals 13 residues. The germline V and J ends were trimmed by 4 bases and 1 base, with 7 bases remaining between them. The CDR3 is CASSSGGNTEAFF. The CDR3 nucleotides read TGTGCCAGCAGTTCCGGTGGGAACACTGAAGCTTTCTTT.

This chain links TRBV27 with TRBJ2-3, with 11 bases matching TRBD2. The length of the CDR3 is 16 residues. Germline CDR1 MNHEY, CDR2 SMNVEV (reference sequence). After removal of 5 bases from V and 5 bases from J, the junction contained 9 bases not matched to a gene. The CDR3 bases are TGTGCCAGCAGTACGTTAGCGGGGGGGCTGGGAGATACGCAGTATTTT. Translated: CASSTLAGGLGDTQYF.

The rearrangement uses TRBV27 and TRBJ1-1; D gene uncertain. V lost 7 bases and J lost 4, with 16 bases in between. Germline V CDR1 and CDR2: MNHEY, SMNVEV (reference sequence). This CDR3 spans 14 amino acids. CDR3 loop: CASTPGDGATEAFF. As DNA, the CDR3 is TGTGCCAGCACCCCCGGGGATGGTGCCACTGAAGCTTTCTTT.

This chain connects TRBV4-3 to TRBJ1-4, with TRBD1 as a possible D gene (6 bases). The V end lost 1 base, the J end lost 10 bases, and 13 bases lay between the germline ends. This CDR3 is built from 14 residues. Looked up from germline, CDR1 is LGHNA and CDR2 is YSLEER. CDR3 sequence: CASSQGGEGGKLFF. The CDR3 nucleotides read TGCGCCAGCAGCCAAGGAGGGGAGGGGGGAAAACTGTTTTTT.

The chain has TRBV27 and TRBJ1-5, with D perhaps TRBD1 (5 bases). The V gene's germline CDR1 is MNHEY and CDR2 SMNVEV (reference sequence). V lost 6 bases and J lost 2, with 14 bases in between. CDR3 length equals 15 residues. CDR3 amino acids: CASSPGGVRNQPQHF. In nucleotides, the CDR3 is TGTGCCAGCAGCCCCGGGGGGGTTCGCAATCAGCCCCAGCATTTT.

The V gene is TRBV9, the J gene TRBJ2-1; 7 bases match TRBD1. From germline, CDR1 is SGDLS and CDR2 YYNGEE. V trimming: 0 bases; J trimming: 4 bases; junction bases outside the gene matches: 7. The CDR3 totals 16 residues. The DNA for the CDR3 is TGTGCCAGCAGCGTAGCTAACAGGGGTTCTTACAATGAGCAGTTCTTC. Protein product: CASSVANRGSYNEQFF.

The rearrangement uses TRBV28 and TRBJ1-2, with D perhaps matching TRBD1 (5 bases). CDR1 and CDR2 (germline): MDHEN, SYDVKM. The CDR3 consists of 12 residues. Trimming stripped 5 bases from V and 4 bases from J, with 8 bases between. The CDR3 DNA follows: TGTGCCAGCAGTGAGCAGGGCTATGGCTACACCTTC. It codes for CASSEQGYGYTF.

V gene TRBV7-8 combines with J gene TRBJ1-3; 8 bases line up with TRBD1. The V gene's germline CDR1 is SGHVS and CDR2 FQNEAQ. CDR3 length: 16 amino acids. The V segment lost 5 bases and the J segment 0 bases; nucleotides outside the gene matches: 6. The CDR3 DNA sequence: TGTGCCAGCAGCGAACTGACAGGGGCCTCTGGAAACACCATATATTTT. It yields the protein CASSELTGASGNTIYF.

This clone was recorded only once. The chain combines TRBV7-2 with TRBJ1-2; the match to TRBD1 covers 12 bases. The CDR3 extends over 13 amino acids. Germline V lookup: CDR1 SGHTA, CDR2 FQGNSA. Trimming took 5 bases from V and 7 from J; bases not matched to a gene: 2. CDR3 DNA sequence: TGTGCCAGCAGCGGGACAGGGGGCTTTGGCTACACCTTC. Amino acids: CASSGTGGFGYTF.

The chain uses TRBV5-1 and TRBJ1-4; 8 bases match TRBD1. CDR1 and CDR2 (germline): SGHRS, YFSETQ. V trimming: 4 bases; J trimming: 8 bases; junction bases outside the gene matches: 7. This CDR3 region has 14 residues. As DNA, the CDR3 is TGCGCCAGCAGCACGACAGGGGATGGAGAAAAACTGTTTTTT. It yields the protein CASSTTGDGEKLFF.

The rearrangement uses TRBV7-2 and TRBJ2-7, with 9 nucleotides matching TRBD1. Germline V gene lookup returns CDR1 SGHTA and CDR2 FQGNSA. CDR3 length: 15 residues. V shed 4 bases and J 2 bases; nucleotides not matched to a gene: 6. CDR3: CASSWGGQGAYEQYF. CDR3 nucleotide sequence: TGTGCCAGCAGCTGGGGGGGACAGGGCGCCTACGAGCAGTACTTC.